These 6 T cell receptor beta chains share one sample of origin, sequenced in a study of blood T cell repertoires in COVID-19. Some clones are missing from TCRdb's copy, which holds only in-frame ones; the method was immunoSEQ multiplex PCR. Of around 80,000 clones in the sample, under 85% were seen once. Sequencing was carried out using peripheral blood. The receptors were gathered from a human donor in a cohort sampled during active COVID-19.

The chain links TRBV6-5 to TRBJ1-4; D call uncertain. The CDR3 length is 14 residues. CDR1 is MNHEY, CDR2 SVGAGI, per germline. Trimming cost V 2 bases and J 10 bases, with 14 bases left between them. CDR3 nucleotide sequence: TGTGCCAGCAGTTACGACGGACTTGTTGGAAAACTGTTTTTT. Protein product: CASSYDGLVGKLFF.

The chain has TRBV4-1 and TRBJ2-1; tentatively, D is TRBD2 (5 bases). CDR3 length: 13 amino acids. V lost 2 bases to trimming and J lost 3 bases, with 5 bases between them. The germline gives CDR1 MGHRA, CDR2 YSYEKL. The CDR3 bases are TGCGCCAGCAGCCAACGGGGCTACAATGAGCAGTTCTTC. It translates to CASSQRGYNEQFF.

This clone is a singleton in its sample. The chain uses TRBV30 and TRBJ1-1; D not certain. The CDR3 totals 11 residues. CDR1 and CDR2 from the germline V gene are GTSNPN and SVGIG (reference sequence). V was clipped by 1 base and J by 3 bases, with 3 bases between them. The CDR3 loop is CAWSGDTEAFF. The CDR3 bases are TGTGCCTGGAGTGGCGACACTGAAGCTTTCTTT.

The rearrangement joins TRBV14 to TRBJ1-1, with no clear D. CDR1 and CDR2 from the germline V gene are SGHDN and FVKESK. V was clipped by 6 bases and J by 11 bases, with 16 bases between them. The CDR3 spans 12 residues. The CDR3 coding sequence is TGTGCCAGCAGTAGCGGCGACGTCGGGGCTTTCTTT. It codes for CASSSGDVGAFF. The entire variable domain, with the rest obtained from reference TRBV14 and TRBJ1-1, is as follows: EAGVTQFPSHSVIEKGQTVTLRCDPISGHDNLYWYRRVMGKEIKFLLHFVKESKQDESGMPNNRFLAERTGGTYSTLKVQPAELEDSGVYFCASSSGDVGAFFGQGTRLTVV.

The chain joins TRBV28 to TRBJ2-7; 9 bases are a match to TRBD1. The CDR3 spans 18 residues. Germline values: CDR1 MDHEN, CDR2 SYDVKM. The V and J ends lost 6 bases and 3 bases, in that order; junction bases with no gene match: 18. The CDR3 is CASSSVWGAGQGFYEQYF. Written as DNA, the CDR3 is TGTGCCAGCAGCTCAGTTTGGGGGGCGGGACAGGGATTCTACGAGCAGTACTTC. The full variable domain, in which reference TRBV28 and TRBJ2-7 provide the parts outside the CDR3, is DVKVTQSSRYLVKRTGEKVFLECVQDMDHENMFWYRQDPGLGLRLIYFSYDVKMKEKGDIPEGYSVSREKKERFSLILESASTNQTSMYLCASSSVWGAGQGFYEQYFGPGTRLTVT.

The V call is TRBV2, the J call TRBJ1-2, with 7 bases that match TRBD1. This CDR3 is 16 amino acids long. Germline CDR1 is SNHLY and CDR2 is FYNNEI. J gave up 8 bases and V 0 bases, and 12 bases lay outside the gene matches. In nucleotides, the CDR3 is TGTGCCAGCAGTGAAGCAAGGGCAGGGGGTTCCAGCGGCTACACCTTC. Protein: CASSEARAGGSSGYTF.